The 10 T cell receptor beta chains below all came from one sample that was sequenced in a study of blood T cell repertoires in COVID-19. The repertoire was sequenced with immunoSEQ multiplex PCR; TCRdb's copy has only in-frame clones and lacks some. The sample records about 200,000 clones, about 90% being singletons. The material sequenced was PBMCs or T cells enriched from blood (not recorded which). The receptors were sampled from a woman between 18 and 29 years old who had recovered from COVID-19.

V is TRBV11-2 and J is TRBJ1-2; TRBD1 agrees at 10 bases. Trimming cost V 1 base and J 7 bases; bases outside gene matches: 3. The length of the CDR3 is 14 residues. CDR1 SGHAT and CDR2 FQNNGV come from the germline V gene. The CDR3 is CASSLGQGAPGYTF. The CDR3 nucleotides are TGTGCCAGCAGCTTAGGACAGGGGGCCCCTGGCTACACCTTC.

This clone was recorded only once. J is TRBJ2-7 and V is TRBV11-2, with TRBD2 as a possible D gene (5 bases). V was shortened by 3 bases and J by 2 bases, with 8 bases between the two germline ends. This CDR3 spans 13 amino acids. CDR1 SGHAT and CDR2 FQNNGV come from the germline V gene. Here the CDR3 reads CASSFGLTYEQYF. CDR3 DNA sequence: TGTGCCAGCAGCTTTGGACTCACCTACGAGCAGTACTTC.

CDR3 sequence: CASHSPRSGENIQYF. CDR3 nucleotide sequence: TGTGCCAGCCACTCCCCTAGATCGGGGGAAAACATTCAGTACTTC. The rearrangement joins TRBV28 to TRBJ2-4; a possible D gene is TRBD2 (6 bases). The CDR3 spans 15 residues. V gave up 8 bases and J gave up 5 bases, with 19 bases separating them. Germline V gene data show CDR1 as MDHEN and CDR2 as SYDVKM.

The rearrangement links TRBV28 to TRBJ1-5; D gene ambiguous. The CDR3 is 12 residues long. With 6 bases removed from V and 0 bases from J, the gap between germline ends came to 3 bases. CDR1 is MDHEN and CDR2 is SYDVKM in the germline V gene. The CDR3 region is CASRLSNQPQHF. In nucleotides, the CDR3 is TGTGCCAGCAGACTTAGCAATCAGCCCCAGCATTTT. The variable domain in full, completed from reference TRBV28 and TRBJ1-5, reads DVKVTQSSRYLVKRTGEKVFLECVQDMDHENMFWYRQDPGLGLRLIYFSYDVKMKEKGDIPEGYSVSREKKERFSLILESASTNQTSMYLCASRLSNQPQHFGDGTRLSIL.

V and J are TRBV5-6 and TRBJ1-5; unclear D gene. V was cut by 1 base and J by 3 bases, with 8 bases left in between. Germline CDR1 and CDR2: SGHDT and YYEEEE. This CDR3 has 14 amino acids. CDR3 bases: TGTGCCAGCAGCTTGCGAGGGTCCAATCAGCCCCAGCATTTT. Translated, it gives CASSLRGSNQPQHF.

The chain uses TRBV4-1 and TRBJ1-5; 8 bases are shared with TRBD1. V lost 3 bases, J lost 0 bases, and 4 bases stayed unmatched. Germline CDR1 is MGHRA and CDR2 is YSYEKL. There are 16 residues in the CDR3. CDR3 DNA: TGCGCCAGCAGCCACCCCAGGGGGCGTAGCAATCAGCCCCAGCATTTT. It translates to CASSHPRGRSNQPQHF.

The J gene is TRBJ1-1, the V gene TRBV5-1; D ambiguous. V was pared by 2 bases and J by 7 bases, with 18 bases between. Germline V gene lookup returns CDR1 SGHRS and CDR2 YFSETQ. This CDR3 is built from 15 residues. CDR3 protein: CASSFGPAGSGEAFF. As DNA, the CDR3 is TGCGCCAGCAGCTTTGGACCAGCCGGGAGCGGTGAAGCTTTCTTT.

The V and J genes are TRBV6-5 and TRBJ2-2; 9 bases map to TRBD1. V lost 5 bases, J lost 7 bases, and 5 bases stayed unmatched. The CDR3 covers 14 residues. Germline assignment: CDR1 MNHEY and CDR2 SVGAGI. DNA for the CDR3: TGTGCCAGCAGTCGGGACAGGGCGGACGGGGAGCTGTTTTTT. It codes for CASSRDRADGELFF.

This chain uses TRBV29-1 with TRBJ2-3; D may be TRBD2 (6 bases). The CDR3 consists of 13 residues. Trimming shortened V by 3 bases and J by 1 base, and 8 bases separated the two germline ends. The germline V gene has CDR1 SQVTM and CDR2 ANQGSEA. The CDR3, as DNA: TGCAGCGTTGAGGTAGCGGGCACAGATACGCAGTATTTT. The encoded protein is CSVEVAGTDTQYF.

This chain joins TRBV2 and TRBJ2-7; tentatively, D is TRBD1 (6 bases). CDR3 length equals 13 residues. Germline V CDR1 and CDR2: SNHLY, FYNNEI. V dropped 6 bases and J dropped 2 bases, with 11 bases sitting between them. In DNA form, the CDR3 reads TGTGCCAGCAGCACCGGGACACCCTACGAGCAGTACTTC. Protein product: CASSTGTPYEQYF.